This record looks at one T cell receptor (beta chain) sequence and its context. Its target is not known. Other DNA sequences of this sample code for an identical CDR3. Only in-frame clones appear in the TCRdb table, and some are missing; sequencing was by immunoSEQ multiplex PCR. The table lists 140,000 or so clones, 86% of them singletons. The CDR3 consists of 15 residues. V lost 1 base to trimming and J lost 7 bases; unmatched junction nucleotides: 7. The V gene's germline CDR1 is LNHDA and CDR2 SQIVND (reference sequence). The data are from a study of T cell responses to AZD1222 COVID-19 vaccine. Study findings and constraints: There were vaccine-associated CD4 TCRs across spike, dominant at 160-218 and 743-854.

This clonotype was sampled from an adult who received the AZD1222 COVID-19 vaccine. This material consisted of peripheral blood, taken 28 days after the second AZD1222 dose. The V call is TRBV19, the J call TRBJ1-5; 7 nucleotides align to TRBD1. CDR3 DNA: TGTGCCAGTAGTATAGCTCGCAGGGGGGACCAGCCCCAGCATTTT. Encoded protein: CASSIARRGDQPQHF. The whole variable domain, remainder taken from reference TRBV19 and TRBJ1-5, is DGGITQSPKYLFRKEGQNVTLSCEQNLNHDAMYWYRQDPGQGLRLIYYSQIVNDFQKGDIAEGYSVSREKKESFPLTVTSAQKNPTAFYLCASSIARRGDQPQHFGDGTRLSIL.